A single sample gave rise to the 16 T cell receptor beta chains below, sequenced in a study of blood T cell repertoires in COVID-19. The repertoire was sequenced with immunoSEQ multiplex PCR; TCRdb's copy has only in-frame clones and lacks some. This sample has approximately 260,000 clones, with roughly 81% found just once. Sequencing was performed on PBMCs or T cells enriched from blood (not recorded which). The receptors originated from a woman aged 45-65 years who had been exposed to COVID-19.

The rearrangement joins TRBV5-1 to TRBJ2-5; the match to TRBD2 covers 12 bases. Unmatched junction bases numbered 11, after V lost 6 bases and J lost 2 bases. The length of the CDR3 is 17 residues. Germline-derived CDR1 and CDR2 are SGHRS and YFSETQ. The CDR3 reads CASTLPTLAGGQETQYF. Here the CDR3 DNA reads TGCGCCAGCACCCTCCCGACTCTAGCGGGGGGGCAAGAGACCCAGTACTTC.

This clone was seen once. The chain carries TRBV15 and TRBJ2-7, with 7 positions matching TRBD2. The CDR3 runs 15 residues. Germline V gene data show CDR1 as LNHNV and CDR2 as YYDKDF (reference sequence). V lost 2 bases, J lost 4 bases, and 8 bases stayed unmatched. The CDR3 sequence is CATSRSGPGGYEQYF. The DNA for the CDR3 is TGTGCCACCAGCAGAAGTGGCCCCGGGGGGTACGAGCAGTACTTC.

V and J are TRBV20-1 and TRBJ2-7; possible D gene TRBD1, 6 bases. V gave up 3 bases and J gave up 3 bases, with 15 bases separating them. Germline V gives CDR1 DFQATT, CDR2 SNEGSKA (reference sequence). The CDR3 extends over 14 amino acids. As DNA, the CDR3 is TGCAGTGCTAGTGGTCGGGACACCCTCTACGAGCAGTACTTC. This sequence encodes CSASGRDTLYEQYF.

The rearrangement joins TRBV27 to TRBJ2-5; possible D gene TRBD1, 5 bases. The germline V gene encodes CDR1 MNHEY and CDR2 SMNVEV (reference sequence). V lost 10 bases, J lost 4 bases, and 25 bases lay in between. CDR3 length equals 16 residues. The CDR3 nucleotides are TGTGCCACCAAAGCCCCCCACACAGGTGGTGTAGAGACCCAGTACTTC. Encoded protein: CATKAPHTGGVETQYF.

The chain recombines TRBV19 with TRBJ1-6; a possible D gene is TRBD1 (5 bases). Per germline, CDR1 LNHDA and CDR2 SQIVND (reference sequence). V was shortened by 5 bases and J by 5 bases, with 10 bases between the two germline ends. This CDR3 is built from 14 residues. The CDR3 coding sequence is TGTGCCAGTAGTTCGGCGGGACATAATTCACCCCTCCACTTT. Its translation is CASSSAGHNSPLHF.

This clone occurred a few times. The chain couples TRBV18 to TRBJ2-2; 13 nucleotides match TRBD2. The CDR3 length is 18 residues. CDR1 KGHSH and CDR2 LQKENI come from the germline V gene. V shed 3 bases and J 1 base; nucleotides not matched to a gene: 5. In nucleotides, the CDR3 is TGTGCCAGCTCACCCCGACTAGCGGGGGGCTTGAACACCGGGGAGCTGTTTTTT. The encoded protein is CASSPRLAGGLNTGELFF.

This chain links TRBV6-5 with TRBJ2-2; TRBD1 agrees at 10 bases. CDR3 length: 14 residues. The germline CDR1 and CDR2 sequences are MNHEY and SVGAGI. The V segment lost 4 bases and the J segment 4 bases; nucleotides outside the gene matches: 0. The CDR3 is CASSWTGGTGELFF. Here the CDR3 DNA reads TGTGCCAGCAGTTGGACAGGGGGCACCGGGGAGCTGTTTTTT.

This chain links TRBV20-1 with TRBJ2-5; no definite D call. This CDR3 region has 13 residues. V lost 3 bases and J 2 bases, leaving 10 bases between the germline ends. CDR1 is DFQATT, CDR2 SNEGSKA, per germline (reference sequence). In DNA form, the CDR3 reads TGCAGTGCTAGTCTAGTCTGGCAAGAGACCCAGTACTTC. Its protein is CSASLVWQETQYF.

The CDR3 DNA reads TGTGCCACCTCGGGTCCGCCACCGAAGCCCCAGCATTTT. Residues: CATSGPPPKPQHF. This rearrangement joins TRBV7-2 to TRBJ1-5; no clear D. The CDR3 runs to 13 residues. V was trimmed by 10 bases and J by 8 bases, leaving 18 bases between them. Germline CDR1 SGHTA, CDR2 FQGNSA.

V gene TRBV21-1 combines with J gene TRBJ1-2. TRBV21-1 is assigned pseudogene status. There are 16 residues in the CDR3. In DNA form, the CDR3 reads TGTGCCAGCAGCAAACCCTTCGCGAGGAGGAGGCATGGCTACACCTTC. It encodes CASSKPFARRRHGYTF.

CDR3 in amino acids: CAIELRDRDSETQYF. CDR3 in DNA: TGTGCCATAGAACTCCGGGACAGGGATTCTGAGACCCAGTACTTC. The V and J genes are TRBV7-9 and TRBJ2-5; 9 bases fit TRBD1. CDR3 length: 15 amino acids. Germline V gene data show CDR1 as SEHNR and CDR2 as FQNEAQ (reference sequence). V lost 10 bases and J lost 5; bases outside the gene matches: 14.

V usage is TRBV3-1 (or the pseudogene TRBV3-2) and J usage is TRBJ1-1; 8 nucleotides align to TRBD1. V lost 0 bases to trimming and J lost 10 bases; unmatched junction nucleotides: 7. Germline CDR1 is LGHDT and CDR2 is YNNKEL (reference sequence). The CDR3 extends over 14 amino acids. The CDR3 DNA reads TGTGCCAGCAGCCAAGAGGGGACAGGTTTGACAGCTTTCTTT. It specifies CASSQEGTGLTAFF.

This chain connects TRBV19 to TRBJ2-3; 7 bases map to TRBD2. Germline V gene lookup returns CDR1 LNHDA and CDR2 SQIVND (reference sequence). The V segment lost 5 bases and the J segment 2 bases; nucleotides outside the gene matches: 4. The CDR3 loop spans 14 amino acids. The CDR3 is CASSLSGDTDTQYF. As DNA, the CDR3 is TGTGCCAGTAGTCTCAGCGGGGACACAGATACGCAGTATTTT. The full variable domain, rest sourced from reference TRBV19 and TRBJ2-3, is DGGITQSPKYLFRKEGQNVTLSCEQNLNHDAMYWYRQDPGQGLRLIYYSQIVNDFQKGDIAEGYSVSREKKESFPLTVTSAQKNPTAFYLCASSLSGDTDTQYFGPGTRLTVL.

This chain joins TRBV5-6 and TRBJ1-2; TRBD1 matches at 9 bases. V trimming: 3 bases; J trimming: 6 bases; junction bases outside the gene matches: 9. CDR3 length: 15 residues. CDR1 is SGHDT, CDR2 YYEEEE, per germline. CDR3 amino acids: CASSSLTGGKDGYTF. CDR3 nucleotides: TGTGCCAGCAGCTCATTGACAGGGGGTAAGGATGGCTACACCTTC.

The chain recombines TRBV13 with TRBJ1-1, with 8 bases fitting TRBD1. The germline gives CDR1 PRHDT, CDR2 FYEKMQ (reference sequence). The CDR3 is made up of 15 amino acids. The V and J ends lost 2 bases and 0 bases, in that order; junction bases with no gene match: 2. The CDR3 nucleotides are TGTGCCAGCAGCTTATGGGGACAGGTGAACACTGAAGCTTTCTTT. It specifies CASSLWGQVNTEAFF.

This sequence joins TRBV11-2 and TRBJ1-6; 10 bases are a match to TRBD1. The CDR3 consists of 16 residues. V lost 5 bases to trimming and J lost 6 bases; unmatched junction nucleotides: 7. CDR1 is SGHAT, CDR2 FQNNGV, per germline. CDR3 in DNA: TGTGCCAGCAGCCCCCTTGACAGGGGGCTTAATTCACCCCTCCACTTT. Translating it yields CASSPLDRGLNSPLHF.